This T cell receptor beta chain was recorded in a study of blood T cell repertoires in COVID-19. Germline lookup yields CDR1 MNHEY and CDR2 SVGAGI. This CDR3 has 13 amino acids. V trimming: 6 bases; J trimming: 7 bases; junction bases outside the gene matches: 6. Clones were read by immunoSEQ multiplex PCR, and TCRdb kept only the in-frame ones, dropping some. Of 200,000 to 300,000 clones listed, 70% to 90% are singletons. V is TRBV6-5 and J is TRBJ2-5; 9 nucleotides agree with TRBD1. The receptor comes from an elderly man with acute or convalescent COVID-19. Sequenced: peripheral blood. CDR3 amino acids: CASRTGGAGTQYF. The DNA of the CDR3 is TGTGCCAGCAGAACAGGGGGCGCTGGGACCCAGTACTTC.